This T cell receptor beta chain comes out of a study of T cell responses to AZD1222 COVID-19 vaccine (dated by TCRdb to the early 2020s). The study in broad terms: A total of approximately 230 trial participants underwent TCR sequencing, of whom 200 to 220 received two doses of AZD1222 and around 25 received two doses of the MenACWY control vaccine. Trial participants were enrolled by age into subgroups of 18-55, 56-69 and 70-plus years, and around 150, 28 and 57 TCR-sequenced participants, respectively, were included in these subgroups. What the research found in general, with its limitations: Because no samples from the day 14 peak response were available, repertoires could be characterized only after the peak T cell response. The vaccine-associated CD4 TCRs covered the entire spike protein, and the dominant responses fell in regions 160-218 and 743-854. The 56-69-year group was small, and its depth increase did not reach significance, likely because of low power. Most participants were white British and females outnumbered males, and the authors suggested that clonal diversity may have been underestimated. Reportedly, close to half of the unique spike-specific TCRs recognized epitopes lying outside the regions that are mutated in the B.1.351 and B.1.1.7 variants. A significant rise in spike-specific TCR breadth and depth was observed after two AZD1222 doses relative to day 0 and relative to MenACWY recipients. Only six AZD1222 recipients were SARS-CoV-2 seropositive at baseline, limiting conclusions about previously exposed vaccinees.

As concerns this clone: The antigen it recognizes is unknown. No base quality information exists; no much larger clone differs at one position.

Reading from cysteine to phenylalanine, the CDR3 counts 14 amino acids. The CDR3 DNA has 42 bases and is translated from base 1. CDR1 LNHDA and CDR2 SQIVND were looked up in the germline V gene (reference sequence). Trimming accounts for 5 bases at V and 7 bases at J, while the number of junction bases matched to no gene is 10. The time point label here, explained by the study, means: about 28 days (+/-7) after the second vaccine dose. AZD1222 recipients with second doses at about 4 weeks or about 12 weeks were pooled, because spike-specific TCR depth and breadth did not differ between schedules. Vaccinee samples were obtained from the UK trials COV001 and COV002, which included a single-blind randomized controlled phase 2/3 trial of AZD1222 (ChAdOx1 nCoV-19) in healthy adults. For TCRbeta chain sequencing, PBMC samples from trial participants were taken at day 0 and at day 28 after the second dose.

The CDR3 regions of human TCRbeta chains were subjected to immunosequencing. As for how the authors treated the data: Repertoire TCRs were matched against a reference library of SARS-CoV-2-specific TCRs generated with the MIRA antigen-specificity platform. Breadth was defined as the fraction of unique TCRs that were SARS-CoV-2-associated, and depth was defined as the fraction of total T cells that were SARS-CoV-2-associated. Using the MIRA data, each spike-specific TCR was assigned both to the spike region to which the TCR was reactive and to a CD4 or CD8 class. Log10-transformed breadth and depth values were compared by one-way ANOVA with Sidak's multiple comparisons tests. The table was pulled from immuneACCESS by TCRdb, which kept in-frame rearrangements only. Such tables lose some clones; where checked, under half of the loss comes from unresolved V genes, and the rest has no known cause. V, J and clone size reflect that table, while D and trimming were determined from the DNA. The sample table holds about 56,000 clones, of which nearly 80% were seen once. Roughly 5.1% of the sample is held by the ten biggest clonotypes.

The clonotype originates from an adult who received the AZD1222 COVID-19 vaccine. The chain is assembled from TRBV19 and TRBJ2-7; the central 8 bases match TRBD1. Material: peripheral blood, obtained 28 days after the second AZD1222 dose. The encoded CDR3 is CASSPRTGTREQYF. The DNA sequence follows: TGTGCCAGTAGTCCGAGGACAGGGACTCGAGAGCAGTACTTC.